This T cell receptor beta chain was captured by sequencing in a study of T-cell reconstitution after alpha-beta-depleted transplantation in children. The germline V gene has CDR1 LNHDA and CDR2 SQIVND (reference sequence). Trimming left V 5 bases short and J 1 base short, with 16 bases between. The CDR3 consists of 16 residues. The authors prepared the TCRbeta library with unique molecular identifiers. TCRdb fed the PCR reads into MiXCR, producing one record per CDR3 protein. The table has about 610,000 distinct CDR3 sequences, approximately 10% seen once; the top ten hold about 4%. The material sequenced was PBMCs from the stem cell graft donor, taken from the stem cell graft. The rearrangement links TRBV19 to TRBJ2-3, with a weak D call TRBD2 (5 bases). The receptor comes from a human donor who donated a stem cell graft to a child with acute myeloid leukemia. The CDR3 reads CASSPRTGGRTDTQYF. The CDR3 DNA follows: TGTGCCAGTAGTCCTCGGACCGGAGGCCGCACAGATACGCAGTATTTT.